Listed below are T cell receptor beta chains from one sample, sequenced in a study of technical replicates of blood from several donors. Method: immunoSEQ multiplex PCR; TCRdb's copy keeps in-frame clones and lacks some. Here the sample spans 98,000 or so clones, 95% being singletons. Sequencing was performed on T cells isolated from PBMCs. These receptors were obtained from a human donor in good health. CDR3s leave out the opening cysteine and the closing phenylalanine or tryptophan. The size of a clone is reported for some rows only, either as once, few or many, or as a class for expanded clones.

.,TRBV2,ASSEVKGANGYT
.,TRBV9,ASSVGLLPNEQF
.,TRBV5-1,ASSATVSVNTEAF
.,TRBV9,ASSVAPGTQYGYT
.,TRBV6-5,ASSYAGTGYGYT
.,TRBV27,ASKGGVAGELF
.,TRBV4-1,ASSQGKGNYEQY
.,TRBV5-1,ASSPQGGEQY
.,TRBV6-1,ASSVFGTSQETQY
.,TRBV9,ASSVGGGSGNTIY
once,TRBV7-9,ASSLGGGGATEAF
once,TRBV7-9,ASSLGTGYGVGGYT
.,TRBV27,ASTSGLNGYT
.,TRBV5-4,ASSTRTGAAANYGYT
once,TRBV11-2,ASSSDRYQETQY
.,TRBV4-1,ASSSRTSGRGGAREQF
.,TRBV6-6,ASTKAGFSYNEQF
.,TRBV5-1,ASSPQGDYGYT
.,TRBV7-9,ASSPRTSGGQVTGELF
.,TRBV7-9,ASSRQGDTEAF
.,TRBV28,ASSLLPALAGGIDEQF
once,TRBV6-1,ASRVGGPYEQY
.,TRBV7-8,ASSLPAGLRNTEAF
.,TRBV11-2,ASSSSQRFGEKLF
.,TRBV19,ASIGHVNHVSNYGYT
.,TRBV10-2,ASLGHPSENTEAF
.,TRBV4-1,ASSLFRRGSTDTQY
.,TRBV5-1,ASSPRQATSYEQY
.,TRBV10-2,ASSEGEPNEKLF
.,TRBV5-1,ASSYGLAGPNEQF
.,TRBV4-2,ASSQGEGNRDTQY
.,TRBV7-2,ASSLEISAGGGPHNEQF
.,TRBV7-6,ASSLGGTGTEQY
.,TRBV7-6,ASSRTSGRYEQY
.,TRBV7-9,ASTVTSEETQY
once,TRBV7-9,ASSGSGGIYGYT
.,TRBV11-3,ASSLAPPGTSGVLETQY
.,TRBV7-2,ASSIWGGGGETQY
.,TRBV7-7,ASSLEPDKGDHSYEQY
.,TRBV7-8,ASSLAGQGLAYEQY
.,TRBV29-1,SGDRGRETQY
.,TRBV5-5,ASSQPRLADQETQY
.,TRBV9,ASSPGRDRAHQPQH
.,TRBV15,ATRNEESTDTQY
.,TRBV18,ASSPPTGRASEQY
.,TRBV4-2,ASSQEPGPKNTEAF
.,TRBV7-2,ASSLEASGGALEQF
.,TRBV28,ASSLGTGGGETQY
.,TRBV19,ASSIRTSGRGNEQF
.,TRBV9,ASSVASSYEQY
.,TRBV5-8,ASSWTGTRLETQY
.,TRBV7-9,ASSLVEARVLDTQY
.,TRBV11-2,ASSLDLPGQVYNEQF